This T cell receptor (beta chain) stems from a study of post-analysis software for immune sequencing data. Whole-study results and caveats: TRBV5-6, TRBV5-1 and TRBV20-1 belonged to a set of roughly five TRBV segments that were more frequent in patients than controls. Controls showed significantly higher normalized Chao1 diversity than did multiple sclerosis patients. Clustering by F measure revealed strong co-clustering among samples prepared together in one batch.

Comment on this clonotype: What it binds is not known.

V was clipped by 5 bases and J by 0 bases; unmatched bases: 10. The length of the CDR3 is 17 residues. The germline CDR1 and CDR2 sequences are ENHRY and SYGVKD. Libraries were made from TCR beta cDNA, and they carried unique molecular identifiers. The source material, 1 to 10 million T cells, gave rise to roughly 0.5 million cDNA molecules. Via MiXCR, TCRdb re-called the PCR reads, giving one row per CDR3 protein. The sample includes 150,000 to 200,000 distinct CDR3 sequences, under 40% of them seen just once. This TCR was recovered from a girl aged 5 to 17 with multiple sclerosis. The chain recombines TRBV10-3 with TRBJ1-3, with 7 bases identical to TRBD1. The material was blood, obtained after autologous hematopoietic stem cell transplantation. This CDR3 is CAISTKHTGDSGNTIYF. The CDR3 DNA sequence: TGTGCCATCAGTACCAAGCACACAGGGGACTCTGGAAACACCATATATTTT.